What follows describes a single T cell receptor (beta chain). This entry comes from a study of T cell changes during pregnancy in multiple sclerosis. Only in-frame clones appear in the TCRdb table, and some are missing; sequencing was by immunoSEQ multiplex PCR. The table records some 80,000 clones, approximately 94% of them present only once. Germline CDR1 is SGHRS and CDR2 is YFSETQ. CDR3 length: 14 amino acids. V dropped 4 bases and J dropped 5 bases, with 13 bases sitting between them. The sequences come from peripheral blood, collected in the third trimester of pregnancy. This chain joins TRBV5-1 and TRBJ2-1; tentative D call: TRBD2 (7 bases). The receptor was derived from a female donor with multiple sclerosis, enrolled in a pregnancy study. The CDR3: CASSRGGGNNEQFF. CDR3 nucleotides: TGCGCCAGCAGCAGGGGGGGTGGTAACAATGAGCAGTTCTTC.